This TCR beta chain appears in the sequencing data of a study of ipilimumab plus nivolumab after autologous stem cell transplantation. Generated by immunoSEQ multiplex PCR, the TCRdb table keeps only in-frame clones and is missing some. Among approximately 84,000 clones listed, nearly 85% were seen once. In germline, CDR1 is KGHSH, CDR2 LQKENI. There are 16 residues in the CDR3. The V end was cut by 0 bases, the J end by 0 bases, with 12 bases between. The V and J genes are TRBV18 and TRBJ2-7; no clear D gene. This TCR derives from a male donor with diffuse large B-cell lymphoma. The sequencing here drew on PBMCs, taken in a trial of ipilimumab plus nivolumab as post-transplant consolidation. The CDR3 region is CASSPPPSPTSYEQYF. CDR3 coding DNA: TGTGCCAGCTCACCACCTCCGTCCCCAACCTCCTACGAGCAGTACTTC.